The 7 T cell receptor beta chains below were found in one sample sequenced in a study of blood T cell repertoires in COVID-19. Profiling relied on immunoSEQ multiplex PCR, and the TCRdb table lists in-frame clones only, not all of them. The top ten clones hold less than 9% of a sample with some 120,000 clones, 82% of them seen once. Sequencing used peripheral blood. Every receptor here comes from a man between 65 and 85 years old with active or convalescent COVID-19.

The rearrangement uses TRBV7-2 and TRBJ1-5; unclear D gene. Per germline, CDR1 SGHTA and CDR2 FQGNSA. V was pared by 9 bases and J by 1 base, with 19 bases between. The length of the CDR3 is 16 residues. The CDR3 DNA reads TGTGCCAGTCCAGAAAGCGGGAACAGAAGCAATCAGCCCCAGCATTTT. Translating gives CASPESGNRSNQPQHF.

The chain joins TRBV11-2 to TRBJ2-7; 9 nucleotides line up with TRBD1. This CDR3 region has 15 residues. J was trimmed by 0 bases and V by 5 bases; bases with no gene match: 5. In germline, CDR1 is SGHAT, CDR2 FQNNGV. CDR3 in DNA: TGTGCCAGCAGCCCGGGACAGGGAAACTCCTACGAGCAGTACTTC. It yields the protein CASSPGQGNSYEQYF.

The rearrangement links TRBV19 to TRBJ2-1; a weak D match, TRBD1 (5 bases). The germline V and J ends were trimmed by 1 base and 2 bases, with 18 bases remaining between them. Per germline, CDR1 LNHDA and CDR2 SQIVND (reference sequence). The CDR3 is made up of 18 amino acids. The CDR3 reads CASSIGGGARSPYNEQFF. The DNA for the CDR3 is TGTGCCAGTAGTATAGGGGGTGGGGCACGTTCCCCCTACAATGAGCAGTTCTTC.

The chain couples TRBV4-1 to TRBJ2-7, with 8 bases that match TRBD2. The CDR3 extends over 15 amino acids. Germline values: CDR1 MGHRA, CDR2 YSYEKL. V lost 1 base to trimming and J lost 6 bases; unmatched junction nucleotides: 8. CDR3 DNA: TGCGCCAGCAGCCAAGTAGATAGCGGGACCCCCGAGCAGTACTTC. Encoded protein: CASSQVDSGTPEQYF.

The sample holds one count of this clone. V is TRBV6-1 and J is TRBJ2-1, with TRBD2 matching over 9 bases. Germline lookup yields CDR1 MNHNS and CDR2 SASEGT. V was pared by 1 base and J by 7 bases, with 8 bases of the junction left unmatched. This CDR3 has 16 residues. The CDR3 coding sequence is TGTGCCAGCAGTGAAGTTGGCGGGGGGGCGAGGAATGAGCAGTTCTTC. This sequence encodes CASSEVGGGARNEQFF.

The genes are TRBV9 and TRBJ2-1; 13 bases line up with TRBD2. There are 17 residues in the CDR3. CDR1 is SGDLS and CDR2 is YYNGEE in the germline V gene. Unmatched junction bases numbered 10, after V lost 3 bases and J lost 7 bases. The CDR3 bases are TGTGCCAGCAGCGGCGGACTAGCGGGAGTTACCGGAAATGAGCAGTTCTTC. Protein product: CASSGGLAGVTGNEQFF.

The chain couples TRBV18 to TRBJ2-5, with 7 bases fitting TRBD1. The CDR3 contains 14 residues. Per germline, CDR1 KGHSH and CDR2 LQKENI. V trimming: 4 bases; J trimming: 5 bases; junction bases outside the gene matches: 7. CDR3 in amino acids: CASSLDRAAETQYF. CDR3 in DNA: TGTGCCAGCTCACTAGACAGGGCTGCGGAGACCCAGTACTTC.